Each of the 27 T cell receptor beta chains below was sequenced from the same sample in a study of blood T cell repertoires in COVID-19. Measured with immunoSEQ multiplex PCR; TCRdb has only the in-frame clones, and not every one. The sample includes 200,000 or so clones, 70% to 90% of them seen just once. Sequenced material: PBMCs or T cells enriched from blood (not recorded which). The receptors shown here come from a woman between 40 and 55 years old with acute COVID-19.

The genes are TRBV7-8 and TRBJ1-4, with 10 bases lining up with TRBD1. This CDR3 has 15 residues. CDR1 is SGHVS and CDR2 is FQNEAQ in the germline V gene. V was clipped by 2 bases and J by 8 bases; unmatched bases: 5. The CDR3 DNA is TGTGCCAGCAGCTTATCCGGGACAGGGGAGGAAAAACTGTTTTTT. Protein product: CASSLSGTGEEKLFF.

As DNA, the CDR3 is TGTGCCATCATCAGACCTGGGACAGGGGGTTATGGCTACACCTTC. Its protein product is CAIIRPGTGGYGYTF. The chain recombines TRBV6-5 with TRBJ1-2, with 11 bases aligning to TRBD1. V was clipped by 10 bases and J by 5 bases; unmatched bases: 12. This CDR3 is built from 15 residues. Germline V CDR1 and CDR2: MNHEY, SVGAGI.

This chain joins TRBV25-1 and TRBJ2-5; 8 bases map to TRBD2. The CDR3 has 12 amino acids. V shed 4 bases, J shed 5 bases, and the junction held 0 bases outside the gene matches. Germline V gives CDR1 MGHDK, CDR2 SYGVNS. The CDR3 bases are TGTGCCAGCAGTGGCGGGGGGGAGACCCAGTACTTC. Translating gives CASSGGGETQYF. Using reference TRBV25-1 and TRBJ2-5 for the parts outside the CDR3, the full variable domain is EADIYQTPRYLVIGTGKKITLECSQTMGHDKMYWYQQDPGMELHLIHYSYGVNSTEKGDLSSESTVSRIRTEHFPLTLESARPSHTSQYLCASSGGGETQYFGPGTRLLVL.

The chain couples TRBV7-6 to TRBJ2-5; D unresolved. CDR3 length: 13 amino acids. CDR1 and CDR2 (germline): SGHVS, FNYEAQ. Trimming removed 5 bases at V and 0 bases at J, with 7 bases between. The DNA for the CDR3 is TGTGCCAGCAGCCCGCAGAACCAAGAGACCCAGTACTTC. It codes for CASSPQNQETQYF.

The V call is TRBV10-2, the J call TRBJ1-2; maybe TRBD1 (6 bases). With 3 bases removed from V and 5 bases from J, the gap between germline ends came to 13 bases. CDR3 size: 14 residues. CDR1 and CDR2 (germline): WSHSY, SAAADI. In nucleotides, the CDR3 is TGCGCCAGCAGTGAAGGGGGGGGGTTTTATGGCTACACCTTC. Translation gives CASSEGGGFYGYTF.

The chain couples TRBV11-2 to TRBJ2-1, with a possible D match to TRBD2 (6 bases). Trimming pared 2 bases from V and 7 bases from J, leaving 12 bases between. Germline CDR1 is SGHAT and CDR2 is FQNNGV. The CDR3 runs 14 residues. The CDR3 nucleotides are TGTGCCAGCAGCTTATTGGCGGGGCAAAATGAGCAGTTCTTC. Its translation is CASSLLAGQNEQFF.

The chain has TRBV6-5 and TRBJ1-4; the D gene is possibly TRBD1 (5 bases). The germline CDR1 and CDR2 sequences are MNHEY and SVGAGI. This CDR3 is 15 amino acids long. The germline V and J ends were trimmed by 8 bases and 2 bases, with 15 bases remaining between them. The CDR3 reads CASGDLGRTNEKLFF. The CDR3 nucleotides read TGTGCCAGCGGAGATCTGGGGCGGACTAATGAAAAACTGTTTTTT.

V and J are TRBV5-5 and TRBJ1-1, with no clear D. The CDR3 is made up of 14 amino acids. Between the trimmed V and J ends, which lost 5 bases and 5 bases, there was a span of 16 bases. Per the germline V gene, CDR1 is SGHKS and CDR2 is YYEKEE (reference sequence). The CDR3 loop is CASSPGSAGTEAFF. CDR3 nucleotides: TGTGCCAGCAGTCCCGGGTCCGCGGGGACTGAAGCTTTCTTT.

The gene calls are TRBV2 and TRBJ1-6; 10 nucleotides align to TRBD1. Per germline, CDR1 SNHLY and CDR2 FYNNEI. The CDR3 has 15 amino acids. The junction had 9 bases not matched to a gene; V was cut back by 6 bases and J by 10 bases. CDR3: CASREPGQGHSPLHF. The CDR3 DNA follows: TGTGCCAGCAGGGAGCCGGGACAGGGGCACTCACCCCTCCACTTT.

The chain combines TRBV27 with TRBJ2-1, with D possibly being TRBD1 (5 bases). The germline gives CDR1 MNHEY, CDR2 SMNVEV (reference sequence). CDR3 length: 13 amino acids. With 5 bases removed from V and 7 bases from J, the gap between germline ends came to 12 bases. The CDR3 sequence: CASSTQGKNEQFF. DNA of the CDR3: TGTGCCAGCAGTACTCAGGGAAAGAATGAGCAGTTCTTC.

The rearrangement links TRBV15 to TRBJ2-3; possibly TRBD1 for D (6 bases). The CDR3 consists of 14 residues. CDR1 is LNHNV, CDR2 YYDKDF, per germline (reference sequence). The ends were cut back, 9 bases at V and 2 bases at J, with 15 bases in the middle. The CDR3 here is CATARDTTTDTQYF. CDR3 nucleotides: TGTGCCACTGCCCGGGACACTACCACAGATACGCAGTATTTT. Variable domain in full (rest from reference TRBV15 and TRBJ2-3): DAMVIQNPRYQVTQFGKPVTLSCSQTLNHNVMYWYQQKSSQAPKLLFHYYDKDFNNEADTPDNFQSRRPNTSFCFLDIRSPGLGDTAMYLCATARDTTTDTQYFGPGTRLTVL.

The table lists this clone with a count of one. The DNA for the CDR3 is TGTGCCAGCAGCTTTGGGGGGAACTATGGCTACACCTTC. Translation gives CASSFGGNYGYTF. The chain recombines TRBV5-4 with TRBJ1-2; a possible D gene is TRBD1 (5 bases). CDR3 size: 13 residues. The germline V and J ends were trimmed by 2 bases and 2 bases, with 7 bases remaining between them. CDR1 and CDR2 (germline): SGHNT, YYREEE (reference sequence).

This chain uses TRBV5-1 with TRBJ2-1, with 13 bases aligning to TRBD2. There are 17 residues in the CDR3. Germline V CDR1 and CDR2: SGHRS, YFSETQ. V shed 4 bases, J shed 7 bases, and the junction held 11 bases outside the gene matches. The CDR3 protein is CASSHRTSGGQGNEQFF. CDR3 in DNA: TGCGCCAGCAGCCACCGGACTAGCGGGGGCCAGGGGAATGAGCAGTTCTTC. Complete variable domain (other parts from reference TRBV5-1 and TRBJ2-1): KAGVTQTPRYLIKTRGQQVTLSCSPISGHRSVSWYQQTPGQGLQFLFEYFSETQRNKGNFPGRFSGRQFSNSRSEMNVSTLELGDSALYLCASSHRTSGGQGNEQFFGPGTRLTVL.

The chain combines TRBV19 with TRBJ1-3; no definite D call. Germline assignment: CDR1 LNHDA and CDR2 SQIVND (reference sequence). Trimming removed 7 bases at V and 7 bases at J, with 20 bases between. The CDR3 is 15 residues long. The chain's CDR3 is CASTDRRDSGNTIYF. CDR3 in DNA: TGTGCCAGTACCGATAGGAGGGATTCCGGCAACACCATATATTTT.

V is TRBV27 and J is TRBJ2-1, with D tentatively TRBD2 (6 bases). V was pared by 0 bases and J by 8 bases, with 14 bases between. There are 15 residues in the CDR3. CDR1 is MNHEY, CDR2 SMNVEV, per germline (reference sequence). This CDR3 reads CASSLSGGVFYEQFF. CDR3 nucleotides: TGTGCCAGCAGTTTATCGGGCGGGGTCTTCTATGAGCAGTTCTTC.

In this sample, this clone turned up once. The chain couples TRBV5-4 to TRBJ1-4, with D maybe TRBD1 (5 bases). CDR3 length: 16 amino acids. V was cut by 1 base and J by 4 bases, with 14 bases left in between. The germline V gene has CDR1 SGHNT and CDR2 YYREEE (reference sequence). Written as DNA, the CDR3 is TGTGCCAGCAGCTTGAAGGGGTGGATGGGTAATGAAAAACTGTTTTTT. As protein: CASSLKGWMGNEKLFF.

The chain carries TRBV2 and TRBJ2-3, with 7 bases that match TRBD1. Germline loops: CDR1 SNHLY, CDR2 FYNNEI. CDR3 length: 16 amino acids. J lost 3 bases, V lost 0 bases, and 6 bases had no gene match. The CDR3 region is CASSEARTGWTDTQYF. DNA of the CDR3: TGTGCCAGCAGTGAAGCCAGGACAGGTTGGACAGATACGCAGTATTTT.

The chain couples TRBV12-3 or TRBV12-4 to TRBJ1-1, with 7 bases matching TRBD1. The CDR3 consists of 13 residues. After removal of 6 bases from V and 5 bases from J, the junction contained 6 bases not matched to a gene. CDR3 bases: TGTGCCAGCAGGCGACAGGGTCGGACTGAAGCTTTCTTT. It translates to CASRRQGRTEAFF.

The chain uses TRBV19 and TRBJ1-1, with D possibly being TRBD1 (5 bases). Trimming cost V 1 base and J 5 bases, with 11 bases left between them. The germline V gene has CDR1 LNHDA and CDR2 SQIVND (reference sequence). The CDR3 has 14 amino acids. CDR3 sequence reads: CASSIGGGETEAFF. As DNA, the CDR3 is TGTGCCAGTAGTATAGGAGGAGGGGAGACTGAAGCTTTCTTT.

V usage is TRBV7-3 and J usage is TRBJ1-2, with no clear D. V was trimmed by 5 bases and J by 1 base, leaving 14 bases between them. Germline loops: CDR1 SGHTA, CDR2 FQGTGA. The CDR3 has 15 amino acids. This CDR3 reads CASSPGGFFNYGYTF. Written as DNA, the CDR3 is TGTGCCAGCAGCCCAGGAGGTTTTTTTAACTATGGCTACACCTTC.

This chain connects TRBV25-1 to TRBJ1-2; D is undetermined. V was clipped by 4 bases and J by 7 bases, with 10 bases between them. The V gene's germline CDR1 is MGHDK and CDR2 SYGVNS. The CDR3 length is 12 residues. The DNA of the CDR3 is TGTGCCAGCAGTGTCACGGGTAGTGGCTACACCTTC. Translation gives CASSVTGSGYTF.

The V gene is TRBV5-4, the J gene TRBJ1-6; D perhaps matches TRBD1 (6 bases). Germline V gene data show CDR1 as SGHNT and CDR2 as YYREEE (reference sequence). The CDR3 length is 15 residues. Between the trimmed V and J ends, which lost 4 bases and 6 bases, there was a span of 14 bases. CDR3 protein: CASSPDTGPNSPLHF. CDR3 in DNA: TGTGCCAGCAGCCCGGATACAGGGCCTAATTCACCCCTCCACTTT. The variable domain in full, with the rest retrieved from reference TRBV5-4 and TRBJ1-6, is ETGVTQSPTHLIKTRGQQVTLRCSSQSGHNTVSWYQQALGQGPQFIFQYYREEENGRGNFPPRFSGLQFPNYSSELNVNALELDDSALYLCASSPDTGPNSPLHFGNGTRLTVT.

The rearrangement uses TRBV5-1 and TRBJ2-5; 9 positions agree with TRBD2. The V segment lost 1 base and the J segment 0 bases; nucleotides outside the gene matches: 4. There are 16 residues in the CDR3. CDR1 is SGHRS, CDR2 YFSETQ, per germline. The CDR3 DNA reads TGCGCCAGCAGCTTGTCGCTAGCGGGATACCAAGAGACCCAGTACTTC. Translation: CASSLSLAGYQETQYF.

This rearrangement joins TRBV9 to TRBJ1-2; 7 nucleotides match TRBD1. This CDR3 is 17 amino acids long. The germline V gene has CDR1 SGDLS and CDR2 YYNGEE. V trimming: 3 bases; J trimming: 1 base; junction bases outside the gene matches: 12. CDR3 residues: CASSGQGRPDLNYGYTF. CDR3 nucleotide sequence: TGTGCCAGCAGCGGACAGGGACGTCCGGACCTTAACTATGGCTACACCTTC.

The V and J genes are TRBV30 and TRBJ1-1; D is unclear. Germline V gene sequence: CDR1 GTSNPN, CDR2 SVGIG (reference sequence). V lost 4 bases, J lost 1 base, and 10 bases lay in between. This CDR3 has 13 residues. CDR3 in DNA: TGTGCCTGGACGAAAGAGTGGAACACTGAAGCTTTCTTT. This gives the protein CAWTKEWNTEAFF.

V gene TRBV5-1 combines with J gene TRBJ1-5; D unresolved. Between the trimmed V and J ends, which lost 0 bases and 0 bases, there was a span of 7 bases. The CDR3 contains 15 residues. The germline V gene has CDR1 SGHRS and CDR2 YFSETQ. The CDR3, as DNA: TGCGCCAGCAGCTTGGTGGGAGATAGCAATCAGCCCCAGCATTTT. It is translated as CASSLVGDSNQPQHF.

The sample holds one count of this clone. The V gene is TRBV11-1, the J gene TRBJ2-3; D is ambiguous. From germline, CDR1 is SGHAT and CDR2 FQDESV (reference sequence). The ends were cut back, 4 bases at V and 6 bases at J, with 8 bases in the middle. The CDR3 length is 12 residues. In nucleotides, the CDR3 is TGTGCCAGCAGCTCCTCCGGGGATACGCAGTATTTT. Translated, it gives CASSSSGDTQYF.